This T cell receptor (beta chain) was obtained from a study of cytomegalovirus exposure and HLA in healthy donors (dated by TCRdb to about 2017). Looking at the study overall: An earlier analysis of about 530 of the donors reported around 280 Gb of sequence data and 100 million to 120 million unique TCR beta sequences obtained from around 170 million T cells. Among roughly 400 genotyped donors of the cohort, an average of roughly 230,000 unique TCR beta nucleotide sequences was sequenced per donor, of which about 18% were non-productive. A later genetic analysis took genome-wide SNP genotypes for about 55% of the 666 donors and used that subset as a discovery cohort. Roughly 310 gigabases of sequencing data and approximately 85 million unique TCR sequences were included in an early release covering about 700 HLA-typed donors. A later analysis re-examined previously published TCR beta repertoires from just over 650 donors and added high-resolution HLA genotyping to investigate patterns of TCR occurrence. The later analysis used no new phenotypic data to find candidate immune exposures, relying instead on TCR beta sequences and their occurrence across donors. Besides the first cohort of approximately 670 subjects, a separate validation cohort made up of some 110 different subjects was used. Of the 300 to 500 genotyped donors, 75% to 85% were placed in the genetic ancestry cluster associated with self-reported Caucasian donors. The study aimed to test whether cataloging public T cell receptors could reveal signatures of past pathogen exposure. Class I and class II HLA loci were covered by the typing at four-digit resolution. Roughly 5 DR-DQ haplotypes were treated as single units for association and clustering because of strong linkage in the cohort. Donor age, sex, ethnicity and CMV serostatus were collected together with the repertoire data. Typing coverage differed by locus: A, B, C, DRB1 and DQB1 were typed in about 629-630 donors, DQA1 in about 560, DPA1 in 606, and DPB1 in 450 to 490. All discovery cohort repertoires had been generated on a single sequencing platform. To predict cytomegalovirus infection status, the study combined high-throughput TCR immunosequencing, statistical association of individual TCRs with disease status, and machine learning. To decide whether each TCR beta V gene segment behaved as functional or pseudogenic, an earlier analysis of fewer than 750 of the donors relied on high-throughput TCR beta sequencing. The study used immunosequencing to profile the T cell repertoires of 666 subjects and linked those repertoires to cytomegalovirus serostatus.

What the study reported, not specific to this receptor: In a later analysis, most CMV-associated TCR beta chains were found to appear HLA-restricted, with HLA associations seemingly driven largely by CMV exposure. Because some donors lacked HLA typing at each locus, the association tests relied only on the typed subset. The cohort was sequenced for TCR beta chains only, and without alpha or paired-chain data the features that could be detected were limited. A further reported finding was that TCR beta sequences accurately predicted the HLA-A and HLA-B alleles for most subjects in the first cohort. In a later analysis, HLA-associated TCR beta chains showed more clonal expansion and lower generation probabilities than non-associated chains that were equally common. In a later genetic analysis, a missense DCLRE1C variant was associated with V-gene and J-gene trimming of TCR beta chains, and the association was replicated in an independent cohort. The presence/absence analyses assumed that sequencing depth was roughly uniform across donors, and that assumption may not be true. In a later analysis, 15,000 to 20,000 TCR beta sequences were associated with specific HLA alleles at a false discovery rate of 0.05. The authors suggested that the approach could potentially be extended to other disease states and immunological phenotypes. According to a later genetic analysis, donors in an Asian-associated ancestry cluster had fewer N-insertions in productive TCRs than the roughly 670-donor mean. The study listed 150 to 200 TCR beta chains as associated with cytomegalovirus. A later analysis reported that several top co-occurrence clusters appeared linked to parvovirus B19, influenza, CMV and Epstein-Barr virus. The classifier was reported to diagnose cytomegalovirus status with high specificity and sensitivity in both the original and validation cohorts. CMV serostatus was the only immune exposure information available for the cohort. Strong co-occurrence of HLA alleles, especially DR and DQ, made assigning TCR associations to individual alleles difficult. Most TCR sequences were seen in very few donors, while some public TCRs were found in many individuals. In an earlier analysis of fewer than 750 of the donors, most TCR beta V segments were observed in productive rearrangements about 87% or about 30% of the time, broadly matching IMGT annotations. According to a later analysis, TCR association rates differed among HLA loci, with DRB1 alleles showing the most associated TCRs and HLA-C alleles showing the fewest. A few of the identified cytomegalovirus-associated TCR beta chains were confirmed in vitro to be specific for cytomegalovirus antigens. Some IMGT-functional V segments, including TRBV6-2 and TRBV6-3, could not be told apart with the 87-base-pair reads, so those segments were excluded. Linkage disequilibrium might explain the correlated functional status among segregating V segments, but an unknown experimental factor could not be excluded. Because counts were too low, about 15 rarely observed V segments, including chromosome 9 orphons, were left out of the earlier analysis of 587 of the donors. A cluster of highly shared sequence variants was judged likely to represent a technical artifact of the sequencing pipeline.

Relative to germline, V is missing 6 bases and J is missing 7 bases, with 8 bases of the junction outside any gene match. The CDR3 contains 14 residues, cysteine and phenylalanine counted. The entry retains the CDR3 DNA only, 42 bases that are in frame from base 1. CDR1 and CDR2, looked up from the germline V gene, are KGHSH and LQKENI. About this clone itself: Its antigen has not been determined. Nothing much larger sits one base from this clone, and base qualities are not available.

The cohort was made up of 666 healthy bone marrow donors. All cohort members were sampled while nominally healthy, although unrecorded immune exposures were likely present. The donor was CMV seronegative and was included in the group of over 300 seronegative cohort members. A peripheral blood sample was provided by each donor, and peripheral blood mononuclear cells were used for TCR beta sequencing. Genomic DNA was extracted from the blood cell samples with the Qiagen DNeasy Blood Extraction Kit. Receptor amplification or capture employed the immunoSEQ multiplex PCR assay. For the multiplex PCR, a mixture combining 60 forward primers for TCR Vbeta segments and 13 reverse primers for TCR Jbeta segments was used. Amplification of the CDR3 region of rearranged TCR beta genes was performed with a multiplex PCR assay on genomic DNA. The Illumina HiSeq System was used to sequence the amplified TCR beta libraries as 87-base-pair reads. On the authors' methods: A later analysis tallied around 82 million unique TCR beta chains across the 666 repertoires, and 10 million to 11 million of those chains were shared by two or more donors. To remove PCR and sequencing errors, raw reads were error-corrected and collapsed into unique sequences using a nearest-neighbor algorithm that merged closely related sequences. Alignment of CDR3 sequences to IMGT reference sequences was used to assign V, D and J gene segments. For a sequence to be retained, at least a six-nucleotide match to both a V gene segment and a J gene segment was required. A rearrangement counted as productive if the CDR3 had no stop codons and remained in frame with V and J, and every other rearrangement counted as non-productive. Following IMGT convention, CDR3 was defined as the stretch from the second conserved V-encoded cysteine to the conserved J-encoded phenylalanine. Sequences without an unambiguous match to a single V gene segment were excluded from the earlier analysis of several hundred of the donors. In an earlier analysis of approximately 590 of the donors, a V segment was called functional when productive rearrangements were above 56.7%, and segregating when the standard deviation between donors exceeded 5%. To diagnose cytomegalovirus status from the catalog of TCR beta chain sequences, a statistical classification framework was built. In a later analysis, V and J genes were assigned by comparing TCR nucleotide sequences against IMGT/GENE-DB human TR gene sequences. In a later analysis, CDR3 sequences and most-parsimonious VDJ recombination scenarios were assigned using the TCRdist pipeline. In a later analysis, every TCR beta chain was defined by the combination of its CDR3 amino acid sequence and its V-gene family, and reads without a unique V-gene family were dropped. To address suspected cross-contamination and a sequencing artifact, a later analysis removed a few hundred highly shared, low-generation-probability nucleotide sequences. For each public chain, a later analysis derived a clonal expansion index from normalized ranks of inferred template counts within each repertoire. In a later analysis, generation probabilities were computed with a VDJ recombination model fitted to out-of-frame rearrangements, and the resulting probabilities were checked against IGoR. In a later analysis, TCR-TCR, TCR-HLA and TCR-CMV co-occurrence was scored with hypergeometric tests, and a repertoire-size bias correction was applied to TCR pairs. In a later analysis, false discovery rates were estimated by permuting HLA or CMV assignments 20 times. In a later analysis, co-occurring TCRs were grouped with DBSCAN, and TCRdist sequence similarity was added when clustering was performed within HLA-allele-positive subsets. Repertoires with fewer than 30,000 or more than 120,000 public chains, plus five repertoires with anomalous nucleotide sharing, were excluded from co-occurrence clustering. This is the immuneACCESS table as TCRdb keeps it, with only in-frame sequences that have V and J called. A part of the clones is gone; compared with another copy, unresolved V genes explain less than half, and the rest is unexplained. The V and J calls and the clone size are those of that table, but D and trimming were determined from the DNA. The sample records fewer than 45,000 clones, about 80% of which are singletons. The top ten clonotypes cover roughly 5.5% of the sample.

This receptor was identified in a male donor in good health and CMV-seronegative. Rearrangement joined TRBV18 to TRBJ1-5; the central 8 bases match TRBD1. Sequenced material: PBMCs. DNA sequence: TGTGCCAGCTCTGCGGGGACAGGTCCCCAGCCCCAGCATTTT. The encoded protein is CASSAGTGPQPQHF.